Included here is one T cell receptor beta chain sequence, with context. Its matching antigen is unknown. Among the donors, all were healthy bone marrow donors. Both 60 Vbeta primers and 13 Jbeta primers went into the PCR. Here immunoSEQ multiplex PCR was the method, and the copy in TCRdb shows in-frame clones only, minus some. The sample carries 150,000 to 180,000 clones, about 80% recorded once. The entry originates in a study of cytomegalovirus exposure and HLA in healthy donors. About the study: Out of approximately 170 million T cells, an earlier analysis found over 100 million unique TCR beta sequences in total. Findings of the study overall: The study recorded about 160 TCR beta chains that were cytomegalovirus-associated. Later analysis identified several of the most significant clusters that appeared linked to common viral pathogens.

CDR1 is MNHEY, CDR2 SVGAGI, per germline. This CDR3 region has 15 residues. The V end lost 6 bases, the J end lost 2 bases, and 14 bases lay between the germline ends. The V call is TRBV6-5, the J call TRBJ2-1; D is possibly TRBD1 (5 bases). Sequences were obtained from PBMCs. The source of this sequence is a woman aged 40-49 years in good health and CMV-seronegative. The CDR3 coding sequence is TGTGCCAGCAGCCACAGGTCCTCTACCTACAATGAGCAGTTCTTC. As protein: CASSHRSSTYNEQFF.